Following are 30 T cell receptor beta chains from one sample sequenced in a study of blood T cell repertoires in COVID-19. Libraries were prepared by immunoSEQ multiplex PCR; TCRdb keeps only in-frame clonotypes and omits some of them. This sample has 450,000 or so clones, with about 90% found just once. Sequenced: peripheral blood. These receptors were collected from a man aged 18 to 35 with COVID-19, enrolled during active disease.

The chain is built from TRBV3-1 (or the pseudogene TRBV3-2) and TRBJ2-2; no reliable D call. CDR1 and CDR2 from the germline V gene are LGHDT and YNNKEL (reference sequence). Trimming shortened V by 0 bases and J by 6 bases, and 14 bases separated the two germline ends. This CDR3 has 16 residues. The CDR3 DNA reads TGTGCCAGCAGCCAAGATCTAGGCGTTTTAGCCGGGGAGCTGTTTTTT. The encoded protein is CASSQDLGVLAGELFF.

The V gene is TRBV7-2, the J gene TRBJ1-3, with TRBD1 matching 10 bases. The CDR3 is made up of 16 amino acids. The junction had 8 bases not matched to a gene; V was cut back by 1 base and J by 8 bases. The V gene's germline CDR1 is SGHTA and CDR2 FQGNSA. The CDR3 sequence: CASSLGGQGGDDTIYF. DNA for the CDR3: TGTGCCAGCAGCTTAGGAGGACAGGGGGGGGATGACACCATATATTTT.

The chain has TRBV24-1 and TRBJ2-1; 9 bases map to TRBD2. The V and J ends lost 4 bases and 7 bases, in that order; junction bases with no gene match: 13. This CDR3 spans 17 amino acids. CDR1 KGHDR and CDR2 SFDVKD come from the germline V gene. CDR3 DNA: TGTGCCACCAGTGACGCTAAAGGGGGACTAGCCCAAAATGAGCAGTTCTTC. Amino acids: CATSDAKGGLAQNEQFF.

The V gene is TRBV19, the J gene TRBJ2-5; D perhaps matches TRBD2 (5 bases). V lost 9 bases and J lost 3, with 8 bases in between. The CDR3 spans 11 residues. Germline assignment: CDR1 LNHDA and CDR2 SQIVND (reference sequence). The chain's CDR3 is CASAGEETQYF. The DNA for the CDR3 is TGTGCCAGCGCCGGGGAAGAGACCCAGTACTTC.

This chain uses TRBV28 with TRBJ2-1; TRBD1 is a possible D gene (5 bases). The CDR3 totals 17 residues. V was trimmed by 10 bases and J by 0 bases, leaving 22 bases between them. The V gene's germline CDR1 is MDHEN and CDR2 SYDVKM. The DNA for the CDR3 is TGTGCCACCCGGACGACGGCAGGGAAGGGCTCCTACAATGAGCAGTTCTTC. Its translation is CATRTTAGKGSYNEQFF.

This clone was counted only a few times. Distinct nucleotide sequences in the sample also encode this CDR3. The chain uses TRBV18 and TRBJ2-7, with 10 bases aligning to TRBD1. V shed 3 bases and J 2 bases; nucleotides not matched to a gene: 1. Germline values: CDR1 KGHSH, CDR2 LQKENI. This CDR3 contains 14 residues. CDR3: CASSPGTGAYEQYF. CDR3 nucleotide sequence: TGTGCCAGCTCACCCGGGACAGGGGCCTACGAGCAGTACTTC.

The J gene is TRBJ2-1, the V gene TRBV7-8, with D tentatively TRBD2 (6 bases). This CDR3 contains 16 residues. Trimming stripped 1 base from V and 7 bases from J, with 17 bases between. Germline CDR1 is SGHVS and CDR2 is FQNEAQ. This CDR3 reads CASSLGVGGNGNEQFF. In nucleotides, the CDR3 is TGTGCCAGCAGCTTAGGGGTGGGAGGAAACGGGAATGAGCAGTTCTTC.

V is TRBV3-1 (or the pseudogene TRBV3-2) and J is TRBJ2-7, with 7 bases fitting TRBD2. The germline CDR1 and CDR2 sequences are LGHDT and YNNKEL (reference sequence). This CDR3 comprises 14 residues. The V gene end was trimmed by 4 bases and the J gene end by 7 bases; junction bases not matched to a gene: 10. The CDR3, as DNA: TGTGCCAGCAGCCCCCGGGGGGTTAGCGAGGAGCAGTACTTC. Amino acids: CASSPRGVSEEQYF.

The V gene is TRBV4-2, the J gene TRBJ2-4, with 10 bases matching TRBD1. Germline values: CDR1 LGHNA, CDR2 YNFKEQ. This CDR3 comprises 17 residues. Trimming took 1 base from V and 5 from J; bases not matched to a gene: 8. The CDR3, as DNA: TGTGCCAGCAGCCAAGGGTACACCGGGACAGGGGAAAACATTCAGTACTTC. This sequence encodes CASSQGYTGTGENIQYF.

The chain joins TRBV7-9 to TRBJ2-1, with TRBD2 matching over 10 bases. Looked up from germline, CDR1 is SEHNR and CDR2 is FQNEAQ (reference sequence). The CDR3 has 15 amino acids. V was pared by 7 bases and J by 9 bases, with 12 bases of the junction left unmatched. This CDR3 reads CASIASGGVFGEQFF. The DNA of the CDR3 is TGTGCCAGCATCGCGAGCGGGGGGGTCTTCGGTGAGCAGTTCTTC.

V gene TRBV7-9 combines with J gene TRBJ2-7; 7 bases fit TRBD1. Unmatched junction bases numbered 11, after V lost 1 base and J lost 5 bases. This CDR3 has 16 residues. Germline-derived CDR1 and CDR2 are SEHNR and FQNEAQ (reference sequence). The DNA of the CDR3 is TGTGCCAGCAGCTTAGTTCCTTACAGGGGAATGAACGAGCAGTACTTC. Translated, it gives CASSLVPYRGMNEQYF.

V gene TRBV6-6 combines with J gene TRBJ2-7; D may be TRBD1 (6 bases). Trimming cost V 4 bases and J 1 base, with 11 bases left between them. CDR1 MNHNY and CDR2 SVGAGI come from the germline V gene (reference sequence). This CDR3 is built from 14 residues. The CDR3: CASSSSDSSYEQYF. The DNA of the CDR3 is TGTGCCAGCAGTTCCTCGGACAGTTCCTACGAGCAGTACTTC.

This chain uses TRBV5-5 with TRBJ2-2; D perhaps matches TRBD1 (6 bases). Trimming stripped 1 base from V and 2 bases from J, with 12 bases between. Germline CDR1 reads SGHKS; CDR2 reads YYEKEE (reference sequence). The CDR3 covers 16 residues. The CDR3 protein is CASSLNPGTNTGELFF. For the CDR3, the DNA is TGTGCCAGCAGCTTGAACCCAGGGACAAACACCGGGGAGCTGTTTTTT. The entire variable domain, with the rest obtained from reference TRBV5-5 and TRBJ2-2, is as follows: DAGVTQSPTHLIKTRGQQVTLRCSPISGHKSVSWYQQVLGQGPQFIFQYYEKEERGRGNFPDRFSARQFPNYSSELNVNALLLGDSALYLCASSLNPGTNTGELFFGEGSRLTVL.

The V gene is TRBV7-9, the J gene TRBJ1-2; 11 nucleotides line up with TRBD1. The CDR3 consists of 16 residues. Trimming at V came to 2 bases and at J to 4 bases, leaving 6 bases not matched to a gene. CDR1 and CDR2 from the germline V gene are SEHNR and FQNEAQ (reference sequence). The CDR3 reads CASSLWGQGVPYGYTF. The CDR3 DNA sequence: TGTGCCAGCAGCTTATGGGGACAGGGGGTACCCTATGGCTACACCTTC.

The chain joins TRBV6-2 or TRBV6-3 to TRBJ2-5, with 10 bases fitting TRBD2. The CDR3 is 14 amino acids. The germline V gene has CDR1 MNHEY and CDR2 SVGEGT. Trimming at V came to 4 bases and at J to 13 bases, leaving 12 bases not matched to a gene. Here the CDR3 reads CASSWELAGIVLYF. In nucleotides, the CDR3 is TGTGCCAGCAGTTGGGAACTAGCGGGAATTGTTTTGTACTTC.

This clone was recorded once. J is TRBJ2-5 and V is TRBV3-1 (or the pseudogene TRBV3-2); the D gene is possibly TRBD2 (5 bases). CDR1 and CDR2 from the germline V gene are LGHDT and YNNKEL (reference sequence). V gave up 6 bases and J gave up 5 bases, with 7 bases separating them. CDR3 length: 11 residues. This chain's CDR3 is CASRGGETQYF. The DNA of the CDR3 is TGTGCCAGCAGGGGCGGGGAGACCCAGTACTTC.

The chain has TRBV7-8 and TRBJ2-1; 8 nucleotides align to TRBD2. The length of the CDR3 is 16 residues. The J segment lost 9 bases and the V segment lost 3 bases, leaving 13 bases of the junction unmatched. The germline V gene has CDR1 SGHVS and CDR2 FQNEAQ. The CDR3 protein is CASSFPAGAEVGEQFF. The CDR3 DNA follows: TGTGCCAGCAGCTTTCCAGCGGGAGCGGAGGTGGGTGAGCAGTTCTTC.

The CDR3 DNA reads as TGTGCCAGCAGTTTAGGGACTAGCGGGGGGACAGAGACCCAGTACTTC. Its protein product is CASSLGTSGGTETQYF. This sequence joins TRBV5-8 and TRBJ2-5, with TRBD2 identical over 15 bases. Germline V gives CDR1 SGHTS, CDR2 YDEGEE. CDR3 length: 16 residues. With 5 bases clipped from V and 4 bases from J, the junction kept 6 bases outside the gene matches.

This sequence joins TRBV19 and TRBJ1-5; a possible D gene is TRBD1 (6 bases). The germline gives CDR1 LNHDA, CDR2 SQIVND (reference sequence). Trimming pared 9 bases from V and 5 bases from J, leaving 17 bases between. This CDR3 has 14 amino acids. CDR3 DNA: TGTGCCAGCGGCGGGGGGCGAGGATATCAGCCCCAGCATTTT. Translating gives CASGGGRGYQPQHF.

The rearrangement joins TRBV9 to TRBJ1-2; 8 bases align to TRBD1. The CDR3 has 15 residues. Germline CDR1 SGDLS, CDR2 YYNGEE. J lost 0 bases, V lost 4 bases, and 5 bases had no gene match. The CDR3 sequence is CASSTGQGANYGYTF. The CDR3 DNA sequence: TGTGCCAGCAGCACAGGACAGGGAGCTAACTATGGCTACACCTTC.

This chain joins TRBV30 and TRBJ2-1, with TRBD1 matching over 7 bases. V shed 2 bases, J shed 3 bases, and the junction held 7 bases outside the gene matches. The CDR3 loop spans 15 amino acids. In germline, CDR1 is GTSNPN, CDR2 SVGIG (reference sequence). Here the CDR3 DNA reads TGTGCCTGGAGTTCGACAGGGACGCGCTACAATGAGCAGTTCTTC. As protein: CAWSSTGTRYNEQFF. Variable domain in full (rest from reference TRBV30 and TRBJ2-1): SQTIHQWPATLVQPVGSPLSLECTVEGTSNPNLYWYRQAAGRGLQLLFYSVGIGQISSEVPQNLSASRPQDRQFILSSKKLLLSDSGFYLCAWSSTGTRYNEQFFGPGTRLTVL.

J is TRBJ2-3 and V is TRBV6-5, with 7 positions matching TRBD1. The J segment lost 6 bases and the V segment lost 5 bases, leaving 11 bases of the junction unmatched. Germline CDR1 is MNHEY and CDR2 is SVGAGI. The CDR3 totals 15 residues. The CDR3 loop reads CASSPPPDRHDTQYF. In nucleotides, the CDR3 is TGTGCCAGCAGTCCTCCCCCGGACAGGCATGATACGCAGTATTTT.

The CDR3 sequence: CASSQGGWRESDTQYF. For the CDR3, the DNA is TGCGCCAGCAGCCAAGGGGGGTGGAGGGAGTCAGATACGCAGTATTTT. The genes are TRBV4-1 and TRBJ2-3; a possible D gene is TRBD2 (6 bases). There are 16 residues in the CDR3. Trimming pared 1 base from V and 4 bases from J, leaving 15 bases between. Germline CDR1 MGHRA, CDR2 YSYEKL.

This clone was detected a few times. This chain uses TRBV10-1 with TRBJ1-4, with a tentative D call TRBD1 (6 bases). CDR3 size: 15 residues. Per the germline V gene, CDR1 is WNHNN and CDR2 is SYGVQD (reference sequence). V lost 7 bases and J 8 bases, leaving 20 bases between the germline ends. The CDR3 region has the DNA TGCGCCAGCACCCTACGGGGGGCCCTTTGCGAAAAACTGTTTTTT. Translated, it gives CASTLRGALCEKLFF.

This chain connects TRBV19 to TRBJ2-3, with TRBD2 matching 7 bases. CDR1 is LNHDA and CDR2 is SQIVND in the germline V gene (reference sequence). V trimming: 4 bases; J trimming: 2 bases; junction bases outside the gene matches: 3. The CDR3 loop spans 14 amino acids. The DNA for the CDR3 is TGTGCCAGTAGTACACGGGGGGTCACAGATACGCAGTATTTT. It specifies CASSTRGVTDTQYF.

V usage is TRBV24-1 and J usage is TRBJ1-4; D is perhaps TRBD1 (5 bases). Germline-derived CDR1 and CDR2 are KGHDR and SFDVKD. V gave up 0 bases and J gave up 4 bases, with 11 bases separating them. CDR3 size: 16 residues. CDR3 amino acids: CATSDLGGSGNEKLFF. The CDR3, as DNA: TGTGCCACCAGTGATTTGGGGGGGAGCGGTAATGAAAAACTGTTTTTT.

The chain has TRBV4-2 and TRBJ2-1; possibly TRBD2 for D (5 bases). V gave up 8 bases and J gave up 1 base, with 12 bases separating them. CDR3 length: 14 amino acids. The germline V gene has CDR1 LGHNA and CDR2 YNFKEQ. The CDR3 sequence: CASRLSGSYNEQFF. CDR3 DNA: TGTGCCAGCCGACTATCCGGTTCCTACAATGAGCAGTTCTTC.

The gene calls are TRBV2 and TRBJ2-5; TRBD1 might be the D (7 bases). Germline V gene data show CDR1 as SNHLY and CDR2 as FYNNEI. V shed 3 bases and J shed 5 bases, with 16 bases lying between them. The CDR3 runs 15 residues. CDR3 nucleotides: TGTGCCAGCAGTGAGGAGGGGGCGAGCCGGGAGACCCAGTACTTC. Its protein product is CASSEEGASRETQYF.

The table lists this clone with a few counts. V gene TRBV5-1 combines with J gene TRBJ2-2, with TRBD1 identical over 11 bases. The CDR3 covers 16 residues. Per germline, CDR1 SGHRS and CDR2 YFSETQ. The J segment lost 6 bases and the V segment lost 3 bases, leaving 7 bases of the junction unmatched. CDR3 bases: TGCGCCAGCAGCTGGTCTCCGGGACAGGGGGCCGGGGAGCTGTTTTTT. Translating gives CASSWSPGQGAGELFF.

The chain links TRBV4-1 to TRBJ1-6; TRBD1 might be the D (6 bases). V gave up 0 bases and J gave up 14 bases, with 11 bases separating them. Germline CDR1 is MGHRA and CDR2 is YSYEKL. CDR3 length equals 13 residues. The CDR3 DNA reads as TGCGCCAGCAGCCAAGAAGGGGGGAGGGCCCTCCACTTT. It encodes CASSQEGGRALHF.